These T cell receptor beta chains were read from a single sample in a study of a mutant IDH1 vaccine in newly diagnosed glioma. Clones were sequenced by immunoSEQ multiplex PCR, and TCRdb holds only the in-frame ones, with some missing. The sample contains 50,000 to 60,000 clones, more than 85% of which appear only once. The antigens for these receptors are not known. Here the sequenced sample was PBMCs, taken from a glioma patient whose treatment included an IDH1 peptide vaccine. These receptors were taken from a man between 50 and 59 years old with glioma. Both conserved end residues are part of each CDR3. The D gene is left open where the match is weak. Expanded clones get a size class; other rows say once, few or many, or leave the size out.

CDR3: CASSVAKGNTEAFF
DNA: TGTGCCAGCAGCGTAGCTAAGGGGAACACTGAAGCTTTCTTT
size: .
J: TRBJ1-1
D: .
V: TRBV9

CDR3: CAWSETWARAFF
DNA: TGTGCCTGGAGTGAGACTTGGGCGCGAGCTTTCTTT
size: .
J: TRBJ1-1
D: .
V: TRBV30

CDR3: CASTWTGTANEKLFF
DNA: TGTGCCAGCACCTGGACCGGGACAGCTAATGAAAAACTGTTTTTT
size: .
J: TRBJ1-4
D: TRBD1
V: TRBV5-6

CDR3: CASSYSLGNEQFF
DNA: TGTGCCAGCAGTTACTCCCTTGGCAATGAGCAGTTCTTC
size: .
J: TRBJ2-1
D: .
V: TRBV6-5

CDR3: CASSQGWSGGDGGYTF
DNA: TGCGCCAGCAGCCAAGGTTGGTCGGGGGGCGATGGGGGCTACACCTTC
size: .
J: TRBJ1-2
D: .
V: TRBV4-1

CDR3: CASSLTGIDEQYF
DNA: TGTGCCAGCAGCCTGACAGGGATCGACGAGCAGTACTTC
size: .
J: TRBJ2-7
D: TRBD1
V: TRBV5-6

CDR3: CASSFGTNTGELFF
DNA: TGTGCCAGCAGCTTTGGCACAAACACCGGGGAGCTGTTTTTT
size: .
J: TRBJ2-2
D: .
V: TRBV11-2

CDR3: CASSSNRGTDTQYF
DNA: TGTGCCAGCTCAAGTAACAGGGGAACAGATACGCAGTATTTT
size: .
J: TRBJ2-3
D: TRBD1
V: TRBV7-9

CDR3: CAWALTHRETQYF
DNA: TGTGCCTGGGCCCTTACCCACAGAGAGACCCAGTACTTC
size: .
J: TRBJ2-5
D: .
V: TRBV30

CDR3: CASSLERGGETQYF
DNA: TGTGCCAGCAGTTTGGAGCGGGGGGGTGAGACCCAGTACTTC
size: few
J: TRBJ2-5
D: TRBD2
V: TRBV27

CDR3: CASSNRVGNTGELFF
DNA: TGCGCCAGCAGCAACAGGGTAGGGAACACCGGGGAGCTGTTTTTT
size: .
J: TRBJ2-2
D: .
V: TRBV5-1

CDR3: CASSLTGLAGGGNEQFF
DNA: TGTGCCAGCAGTTTGACGGGACTAGCGGGGGGCGGGAATGAGCAGTTCTTC
size: few
J: TRBJ2-1
D: TRBD2
V: TRBV28

CDR3: CASSPPGGAGYEQYF
DNA: TGTGCCAGCAGCCCGCCAGGGGGCGCGGGTTACGAGCAGTACTTC
size: .
J: TRBJ2-7
D: TRBD1
V: TRBV7-9

CDR3: CASSDQRGAGTQYF
DNA: TGTGCCAGCAGCGACCAGCGGGGAGCAGGGACCCAGTACTTC
size: .
J: TRBJ2-5
D: TRBD2
V: TRBV9

CDR3: CASSLNRGANTGELFF
DNA: TGTGCCAGCAGCTTGAACCGGGGGGCTAACACCGGGGAGCTGTTTTTT
size: .
J: TRBJ2-2
D: .
V: TRBV5-4

CDR3: CASSLGLGEKLFF
DNA: TGTGCCAGCAGCTTAGGTCTCGGTGAAAAACTGTTTTTT
size: few
J: TRBJ1-4
D: .
V: TRBV7-8

CDR3: CASSLTYRDSNEKLFF
DNA: TGTGCCAGCAGTTTAACATACCGGGACTCTAATGAAAAACTGTTTTTT
size: .
J: TRBJ1-4
D: .
V: TRBV27

CDR3: CASSSGPGNQPQHF
DNA: TGTGCCAGTAGTTCGGGACCGGGCAATCAGCCCCAGCATTTT
size: .
J: TRBJ1-5
D: .
V: TRBV19

CDR3: CASSSRDSNNSPLHF
DNA: TGTGCCAGCAGCAGCCGGGACAGTAATAATTCACCCCTCCACTTT
size: .
J: TRBJ1-6
D: TRBD1
V: TRBV9

CDR3: CASSRGQNSPLHF
DNA: TGTGCCAGCAGCCGCGGACAGAATTCACCCCTCCACTTT
size: .
J: TRBJ1-6
D: .
V: TRBV6-5

CDR3: CASSSTYEQYF
DNA: TGTGCCAGCAGCTCGACCTACGAGCAGTACTTC
size: .
J: TRBJ2-7
D: .
V: TRBV5-4

CDR3: CASSGRDRARYGYTF
DNA: TGTGCCAGCAGCGGAAGGGACAGAGCCCGGTATGGCTACACCTTC
size: .
J: TRBJ1-2
D: TRBD1
V: TRBV5-4

CDR3: CASGTGQGGATEAFF
DNA: TGTGCTAGTGGTACCGGACAGGGGGGGGCCACTGAAGCTTTCTTT
size: .
J: TRBJ1-1
D: TRBD1
V: TRBV12-5

CDR3: CASSVEARGGTEAFF
DNA: TGTGCCAGCAGCGTAGAGGCCAGGGGAGGCACTGAAGCTTTCTTT
size: .
J: TRBJ1-1
D: .
V: TRBV9

CDR3: CASSGWQGAGDTQYF
DNA: TGTGCCAGCAGTGGGTGGCAGGGGGCCGGAGATACGCAGTATTTT
size: .
J: TRBJ2-3
D: TRBD1
V: TRBV2